What follows are 18 T cell receptor beta chains derived from one specimen sequenced in a study of blood T cell repertoires in COVID-19. TCRdb's table, derived via immunoSEQ multiplex PCR, lists solely in-frame clones and lacks some. The repertoire includes 150,000 or so clones, about nine tenths of them detected once, and approximately 6.1% sits in the top ten. What was sequenced was peripheral blood. The receptors here all came from a man of 80 years or more with acute or convalescent COVID-19.

A few counts support this clone. The CDR3 loop is CATSDAGTSGNTGELFF. The DNA for the CDR3 is TGTGCCACCAGTGATGCCGGGACTAGCGGGAACACCGGGGAGCTGTTTTTT. This chain joins TRBV24-1 and TRBJ2-2; 11 nucleotides match TRBD2. The trim removed 3 bases at V and 1 base at J, leaving 3 bases unmatched. Germline V gene lookup returns CDR1 KGHDR and CDR2 SFDVKD. The CDR3 extends over 17 amino acids.

This clone was recorded a few times. CDR3: CASSPQERGELFF. CDR3 coding DNA: TGTGCCAGCTCTCCCCAAGAGAGGGGGGAGCTGTTTTTT. The V call is TRBV18, the J call TRBJ2-2, with D hard to call. V was shortened by 6 bases and J by 8 bases, with 13 bases between the two germline ends. CDR1 KGHSH and CDR2 LQKENI come from the germline V gene. CDR3 size: 13 residues.

This chain connects TRBV7-3 to TRBJ1-1; no definite D call. V was clipped by 4 bases and J by 1 base, with 7 bases between them. The germline gives CDR1 SGHTA, CDR2 FQGTGA. The CDR3 has 13 residues. The CDR3 nucleotides read TGTGCCAGCAGCTCCGACAAGAACACTGAAGCTTTCTTT. Protein product: CASSSDKNTEAFF. Combining the CDR3 with reference TRBV7-3 and TRBJ1-1 gives the whole variable domain GAGVSQTPSNKVTEKGKYVELRCDPISGHTALYWYRQSLGQGPEFLIYFQGTGAADDSGLPNDRFFAVRPEGSVSTLKIQRTERGDSAVYLCASSSDKNTEAFFGQGTRLTVV.

The chain uses TRBV10-3 and TRBJ1-1; maybe TRBD1 (5 bases). The germline gives CDR1 ENHRY, CDR2 SYGVKD. With 0 bases removed from V and 4 bases from J, the gap between germline ends came to 9 bases. The CDR3 spans 14 residues. DNA of the CDR3: TGTGCCATCAGTGAGTCGGGGGGAACCACTGAAGCTTTCTTT. It translates to CAISESGGTTEAFF.

The J gene is TRBJ2-3, the V gene TRBV14; 8 nucleotides align to TRBD2. V was pared by 4 bases and J by 0 bases, with 3 bases of the junction left unmatched. CDR1 is SGHDN, CDR2 FVKESK, per germline. The CDR3 is made up of 15 amino acids. In DNA, the CDR3 is TGTGCCAGCAGCCGGGCTAGCGGGAGCACAGATACGCAGTATTTT. Translation: CASSRASGSTDTQYF.

This chain connects TRBV12-5 to TRBJ1-2; no clear D gene. CDR1 LGHNT and CDR2 FRNRAP come from the germline V gene. This CDR3 spans 15 amino acids. Trimming pared 0 bases from V and 3 bases from J, leaving 11 bases between. Written as DNA, the CDR3 is TGTGCTAGTGGTTTGGTTGTGGGCCCATACTATGGCTACACCTTC. It yields the protein CASGLVVGPYYGYTF.

The chain uses TRBV2 and TRBJ1-2; D might be TRBD1 (6 bases). Germline V gene sequence: CDR1 SNHLY, CDR2 FYNNEI. The CDR3 is 14 residues long. V was cut by 2 bases and J by 5 bases, with 12 bases left in between. CDR3: CASSEMAQGYGYTF. CDR3 DNA sequence: TGTGCCAGCAGTGAAATGGCCCAGGGGTATGGCTACACCTTC.

The chain links TRBV5-1 to TRBJ2-2, with 7 bases fitting TRBD1. The germline gives CDR1 SGHRS, CDR2 YFSETQ. V trimming: 4 bases; J trimming: 4 bases; junction bases outside the gene matches: 7. The CDR3 covers 15 residues. The CDR3 spells CASSTGQIRTGELFF. The CDR3, as DNA: TGCGCCAGCAGCACGGGACAGATACGCACCGGGGAGCTGTTTTTT.

V and J are TRBV28 and TRBJ1-2; TRBD1 matches at 11 bases. With V trimmed by 8 bases and J by 4 bases, 9 bases remained unmatched. The CDR3 loop spans 15 amino acids. CDR1 is MDHEN and CDR2 is SYDVKM in the germline V gene. CDR3 protein: CASGVGGQGVYGYTF. DNA for the CDR3: TGTGCCAGCGGGGTCGGGGGACAGGGGGTCTATGGCTACACCTTC.

The gene calls are TRBV6-1 and TRBJ2-3; 8 positions agree with TRBD2. V dropped 1 base and J dropped 5; count of bases not matched to a gene: 8. The CDR3 loop spans 16 amino acids. Germline V gives CDR1 MNHNS, CDR2 SASEGT. Written as DNA, the CDR3 is TGTGCCAGCAGTGAAGTGAGCGGGAGCCGGGGAGATACGCAGTATTTT. Its translation is CASSEVSGSRGDTQYF.

The V call is TRBV9, the J call TRBJ1-6, with TRBD1 identical over 9 bases. CDR1 is SGDLS, CDR2 YYNGEE, per germline. V was pared by 5 bases and J by 7 bases, with 4 bases of the junction left unmatched. The CDR3 loop spans 14 amino acids. CDR3 DNA sequence: TGTGCCAGCAGTCGGACAGGGGAGAATTCACCCCTCCACTTT. Protein: CASSRTGENSPLHF.

V gene TRBV9 combines with J gene TRBJ2-7, with TRBD1 as a possible D gene (6 bases). The CDR3 is made up of 13 amino acids. Germline-derived CDR1 and CDR2 are SGDLS and YYNGEE. V lost 0 bases and J 2 bases, leaving 6 bases between the germline ends. The CDR3 DNA reads TGTGCCAGCAGCGTAGGGGACACCTACGAGCAGTACTTC. It codes for CASSVGDTYEQYF.

The chain employs TRBV7-9 and TRBJ2-2, with 12 bases fitting TRBD1. The CDR3 has 15 amino acids. J was trimmed by 6 bases and V by 4 bases; bases with no gene match: 3. Germline lookup yields CDR1 SEHNR and CDR2 FQNEAQ (reference sequence). CDR3 amino acids: CASSSGTGGSGELFF. CDR3 in DNA: TGTGCCAGCAGCTCCGGGACAGGGGGCTCCGGGGAGCTGTTTTTT.

V and J are TRBV7-9 and TRBJ1-1; D unresolved. V gave up 0 bases and J gave up 1 base, with 12 bases separating them. This CDR3 has 16 amino acids. Germline-derived CDR1 and CDR2 are SEHNR and FQNEAQ (reference sequence). CDR3 nucleotide sequence: TGTGCCAGCAGCTTAGCCACCCCACGGGGGAACACTGAAGCTTTCTTT. It specifies CASSLATPRGNTEAFF.

This chain joins TRBV7-8 and TRBJ1-5, with TRBD1 as a possible D gene (6 bases). In germline, CDR1 is SGHVS, CDR2 FQNEAQ. CDR3 length: 14 residues. The V end was cut by 4 bases, the J end by 3 bases, with 10 bases between. This CDR3 is CASSSGQLNQPQHF. Written as DNA, the CDR3 is TGTGCCAGCAGCTCTGGACAGCTCAATCAGCCCCAGCATTTT.

The chain links TRBV3-1 (or the pseudogene TRBV3-2) to TRBJ1-6, with a weak D call TRBD1 (5 bases). Germline values: CDR1 LGHDT, CDR2 YNNKEL (reference sequence). This CDR3 spans 17 amino acids. V was shortened by 3 bases and J by 7 bases, with 19 bases between the two germline ends. The CDR3 region has the DNA TGTGCCAGCAGCCATACCATGGCGACAGTACCAAATTCACCCCTCCACTTT. Amino acid sequence: CASSHTMATVPNSPLHF.

V usage is TRBV6-2 or TRBV6-3 and J usage is TRBJ1-5; possible D gene TRBD1, 6 bases. Germline CDR1 MNHEY, CDR2 SVGEGT. The CDR3 contains 16 residues. Between the trimmed V and J ends, which lost 9 bases and 0 bases, there was a span of 18 bases. Here the CDR3 reads CASSTGQISSNQPQHF. For the CDR3, the DNA is TGTGCCAGTAGCACAGGACAGATCTCTAGCAATCAGCCCCAGCATTTT.

This sequence joins TRBV4-2 and TRBJ1-1; a possible D gene is TRBD1 (6 bases). CDR3 length: 15 amino acids. The germline V gene encodes CDR1 LGHNA and CDR2 YNFKEQ. Trimming took 1 base from V and 1 from J, leaving 10 bases between them. The CDR3 protein is CASSQGETGNTEAFF. Here the CDR3 DNA reads TGTGCCAGCAGCCAAGGGGAGACAGGGAACACTGAAGCTTTCTTT.